This is a list of T cell receptor beta chains from one sample in a study of shared clonotypes between healthy human individuals. Libraries were prepared by immunoSEQ multiplex PCR; TCRdb keeps only in-frame clonotypes and omits some of them. The data show roughly 450,000 clones, with about four fifths seen just once and roughly 13% held by the top ten. The specimen was PBMCs. The source is a woman in her forties in good health. Some clones in this sample may be carry-over from other donors' samples. CDR3s include the opening cysteine and the closing phenylalanine or tryptophan. Fields, in order: clone size, D gene, J gene, V gene, CDR3 DNA, CDR3 protein. D genes are given only for firm matches. A clone size is listed for some rows: how often the clone was seen (once, few, many), or a class if it is expanded.

clone_size: -
d_call: -
j_call: TRBJ2-5
v_call: TRBV5-4
cdr3_nt: TGTGCCAGCAGCGGGCTAGTTATGGAGACCCAGTACTTC
cdr3_aa: CASSGLVMETQYF

clone_size: once
d_call: -
j_call: TRBJ1-3
v_call: TRBV29-1
cdr3_nt: TGCAGCGTTGAGGTTATCTCCGGAAACACCATATATTTT
cdr3_aa: CSVEVISGNTIYF

clone_size: few
d_call: TRBD2
j_call: TRBJ2-5
v_call: TRBV7-9
cdr3_nt: TGTGCCAGCAGCTTAGCTCTAGCGGGTGAGACCCAGTACTTC
cdr3_aa: CASSLALAGETQYF

clone_size: -
d_call: -
j_call: TRBJ2-7
v_call: TRBV28
cdr3_nt: TGTGCCAGCAGTTTACCCGGACAGCCCTACGAGCAGTACTTC
cdr3_aa: CASSLPGQPYEQYF

clone_size: few
d_call: -
j_call: TRBJ2-1
v_call: TRBV9
cdr3_nt: TGTGCCAGCAGCGTAGGGGGCCCGTGGGGGCATGAGCAGTTCTTC
cdr3_aa: CASSVGGPWGHEQFF

clone_size: -
d_call: -
j_call: TRBJ1-5
v_call: TRBV4-1
cdr3_nt: TGCGCCAGCAGCCGGTTGGGACATCCTCGCCTTGGCAATCAGCCCCAGCATTTT
cdr3_aa: CASSRLGHPRLGNQPQHF

clone_size: -
d_call: TRBD1
j_call: TRBJ1-4
v_call: TRBV19
cdr3_nt: TGTGCCAGTAGCCCCGGGACAGGGTTTCAAAAACTGTTTTTT
cdr3_aa: CASSPGTGFQKLFF

clone_size: few
d_call: -
j_call: TRBJ2-7
v_call: TRBV7-2
cdr3_nt: TGTGCCAGCAGCCAGACAGGTTACGAGCAGTACTTC
cdr3_aa: CASSQTGYEQYF

clone_size: -
d_call: TRBD2
j_call: TRBJ2-3
v_call: TRBV19
cdr3_nt: TGTGCCAGTAGTCCCCGACTTACTAGCGGAGGCACAGATACGCAGTATTTT
cdr3_aa: CASSPRLTSGGTDTQYF

clone_size: -
d_call: TRBD2
j_call: TRBJ2-5
v_call: TRBV5-4
cdr3_nt: TGTGCCAGCAGCCCTATGACTAGCGGGAGACGGAAAGAGACCCAGTACTTC
cdr3_aa: CASSPMTSGRRKETQYF

clone_size: -
d_call: TRBD1
j_call: TRBJ2-5
v_call: TRBV10-3
cdr3_nt: TGTGCCATCAGTAGGGACAGGGGGCTGGAGACCCAGTACTTC
cdr3_aa: CAISRDRGLETQYF

clone_size: once
d_call: TRBD1
j_call: TRBJ1-5
v_call: TRBV27
cdr3_nt: TGTGCCAGCGGCAGACAGGGCCCCAATCAGCCCCAGCATTTT
cdr3_aa: CASGRQGPNQPQHF

clone_size: few
d_call: TRBD2
j_call: TRBJ2-1
v_call: TRBV11-1
cdr3_nt: TGTGCCAGCAGCTTAACCGGGACTAGCGGATACAATGAGCAGTTCTTC
cdr3_aa: CASSLTGTSGYNEQFF

clone_size: few
d_call: TRBD2
j_call: TRBJ2-5
v_call: TRBV27
cdr3_nt: TGTGCCAGCAGTCAGGGACTAGCGAAGACCCAGTACTTC
cdr3_aa: CASSQGLAKTQYF

clone_size: -
d_call: TRBD2
j_call: TRBJ2-5
v_call: TRBV7-3
cdr3_nt: TGTGCCAGCAGCCTCGGGGGGGCGGCCCAAGAGACCCAGTACTTC
cdr3_aa: CASSLGGAAQETQYF

clone_size: -
d_call: TRBD2
j_call: TRBJ2-7
v_call: TRBV19
cdr3_nt: TGTGCCAGTAGTATCGGTGCTAGCGGGAGCTACGAGCAGTACTTC
cdr3_aa: CASSIGASGSYEQYF

clone_size: many
d_call: TRBD1
j_call: TRBJ1-2
v_call: TRBV28
cdr3_nt: TGTGCCAGCTCGGCCTGGAGGGGGCTTGGCTACACCTTC
cdr3_aa: CASSAWRGLGYTF

clone_size: -
d_call: TRBD2
j_call: TRBJ2-1
v_call: TRBV7-3
cdr3_nt: TGTGCCAGCAGCCCCGGGGCTAGCGGGAGGATGCACAATGAGCAGTTCTTC
cdr3_aa: CASSPGASGRMHNEQFF

clone_size: -
d_call: -
j_call: TRBJ2-3
v_call: TRBV5-4
cdr3_nt: TGTGCCAGCAGCTTCCAGGACACAGATACGCAGTATTTT
cdr3_aa: CASSFQDTDTQYF

clone_size: -
d_call: TRBD1
j_call: TRBJ1-2
v_call: TRBV19
cdr3_nt: TGTGCCAGTAGTCCTCGTGGGGGACAGGAAAACTATGGCTACACCTTC
cdr3_aa: CASSPRGGQENYGYTF

clone_size: once
d_call: -
j_call: TRBJ1-5
v_call: TRBV28
cdr3_nt: TGTGCCAGCAGTTTTCTGGCAGAAACCAATCAGCCCCAGCATTTT
cdr3_aa: CASSFLAETNQPQHF

clone_size: -
d_call: -
j_call: TRBJ2-2
v_call: TRBV28
cdr3_nt: TGTGCCAGCAGTTTACCCCCCCCCGGGGAGCTGTTTTTT
cdr3_aa: CASSLPPPGELFF

clone_size: -
d_call: TRBD2
j_call: TRBJ2-5
v_call: TRBV5-1
cdr3_nt: TGCGCCAGCAGCTTGGGACTAGCGGGAGTGAGAGAGACCCAGTACTTC
cdr3_aa: CASSLGLAGVRETQYF

clone_size: many
d_call: -
j_call: TRBJ1-1
v_call: TRBV30
cdr3_nt: TGTGCCTGGAGTGTACACAGGGCCGCTTTCTTT
cdr3_aa: CAWSVHRAAFF

clone_size: -
d_call: TRBD1
j_call: TRBJ1-2
v_call: TRBV7-9
cdr3_nt: TGTGCCAGCAGCTTAGTGCCGGGACAGGGGAACTATGGCTACACCTTC
cdr3_aa: CASSLVPGQGNYGYTF

clone_size: -
d_call: -
j_call: TRBJ1-5
v_call: TRBV2
cdr3_nt: TGTGCCAGCAGTGCGGATTTTTCCAATCAGCCCCAGCATTTT
cdr3_aa: CASSADFSNQPQHF

clone_size: -
d_call: -
j_call: TRBJ2-7
v_call: TRBV6-1
cdr3_nt: TGTGCCAGCAGTGGTCCCTACGAGCAGTACTTC
cdr3_aa: CASSGPYEQYF

clone_size: -
d_call: TRBD1
j_call: TRBJ2-6
v_call: TRBV29-1
cdr3_nt: TGCAGCGTTGAAGGACAGGGGGCTGGGGCCAACGTCCTGACTTTC
cdr3_aa: CSVEGQGAGANVLTF